This is a list of T cell receptor beta chains from one sample in a study of T cell responses to AZD1222 COVID-19 vaccine. Sequenced by immunoSEQ multiplex PCR; TCRdb stores in-frame clones only, minus some. The top ten clones hold around 8% of a sample with over 100,000 clones, about 87% of them seen once. Sequencing was performed on peripheral blood, taken on day 0 of AZD1222 vaccination. All receptors derive from an adult in good health. CDR3s leave out the opening cysteine and the closing phenylalanine or tryptophan. A row's size may be missing; if present it is once, few, many or a size class.

J,V,size,CDR3
TRBJ1-5,TRBV18,once,ASSPGGPQH
TRBJ1-2,TRBV27,.,ASLRQGSESYT
TRBJ2-1,TRBV4-1,.,ATLLTDTGYNEQF
TRBJ1-4,TRBV30,.,AWNPSSGTVGGEKLF
TRBJ2-7,TRBV19,once,ASSMGTGRRYEQY
TRBJ2-7,TRBV9,.,ASSFVGGEQY
TRBJ1-6,TRBV23-1,.,ASSPGTGVNSPLH
TRBJ1-1,TRBV19,.,ASGRDYTEAF
TRBJ2-1,TRBV30,.,AGTGVYNEQF
TRBJ1-2,TRBV12-3/TRBV12-4,.,ASSSRDRGGYT
TRBJ1-2,TRBV6-5,.,ASSRVRDYGYT
TRBJ1-5,TRBV19,many,ASSLRGPNQPQH
TRBJ1-5,TRBV28,.,ASSSPGTGWQPQH
TRBJ1-4,TRBV15,.,ATSRGGDTEKLF
TRBJ1-5,TRBV6-6,.,ASSYRNQPQH
TRBJ2-7,TRBV30,.,AWNSFLAVGSYEQY
TRBJ1-2,TRBV29-1,.,SVEDRTGGVNNYGYT
TRBJ2-2,TRBV25-1,.,ASSGTSGNTGELF
TRBJ1-1,TRBV5-8,.,ASSPGTGGWTEAF
TRBJ1-1,TRBV7-8,.,ASSFRGNTEAF
TRBJ2-5,TRBV5-1,.,ASSLLPRAEETQY
TRBJ2-7,TRBV29-1,.,SVETGGSSYEQY